This T cell receptor beta chain was documented in a study of blood T cells in healthy people across ages. Whole-study results and caveats: Observed TCR beta diversity per million T cells went down as age went up. This fall followed a roughly linear course with age.

For this clonotype: Its cognate antigen is unknown.

V dropped 1 base and J dropped 1 base, with 10 bases sitting between them. CDR1 and CDR2 (germline): SGHNT, YENEEA. This CDR3 is 15 amino acids long. Primed by a sample-barcoded 5' primer and a J-beta primer mix, a second PCR proceeded for about 6 to 11 cycles. TCRdb re-analysed the 5' RACE reads in MiXCR, keeping a single row per CDR3 protein. Of about 780,000 distinct CDR3 sequences detected, about 42% appear once; the ten largest clones hold around 18%. The chain employs TRBV11-3 and TRBJ1-1; weak D call: TRBD1 (6 bases). This receptor was taken from an elderly man in good health. Source material: blood. CDR3 sequence reads: CASSLGGRGNTEAFF. The DNA of the CDR3 is TGTGCCAGCAGCTTAGGGGGCAGGGGGAACACTGAAGCTTTCTTT.